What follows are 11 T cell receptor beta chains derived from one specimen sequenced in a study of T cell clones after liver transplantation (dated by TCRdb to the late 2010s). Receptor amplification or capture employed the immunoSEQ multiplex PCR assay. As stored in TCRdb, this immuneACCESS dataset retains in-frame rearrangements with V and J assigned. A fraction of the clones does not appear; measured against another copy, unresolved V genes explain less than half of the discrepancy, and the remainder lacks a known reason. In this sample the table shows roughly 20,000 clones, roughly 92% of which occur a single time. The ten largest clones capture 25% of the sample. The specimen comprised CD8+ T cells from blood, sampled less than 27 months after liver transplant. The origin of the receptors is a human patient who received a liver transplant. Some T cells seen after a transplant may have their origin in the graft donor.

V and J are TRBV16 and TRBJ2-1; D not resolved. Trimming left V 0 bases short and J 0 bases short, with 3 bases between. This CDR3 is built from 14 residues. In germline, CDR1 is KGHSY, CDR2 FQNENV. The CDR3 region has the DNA TGTGCCAGCAGCCAATCTGGCTCCTACAATGAGCAGTTCTTC. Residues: CASSQSGSYNEQFF.

In DNA form, the CDR3 reads TGTGCCAGCAGTTTCGCCCCGGCTCTGGGAGGGCAGTTCTTC. Its translation: CASSFAPALGGQFF. V and J are TRBV27 and TRBJ2-1; possible D gene TRBD2, 6 bases. Germline CDR1 MNHEY, CDR2 SMNVEV (reference sequence). The CDR3 is made up of 14 amino acids. The germline V and J ends were trimmed by 3 bases and 12 bases, with 18 bases remaining between them.

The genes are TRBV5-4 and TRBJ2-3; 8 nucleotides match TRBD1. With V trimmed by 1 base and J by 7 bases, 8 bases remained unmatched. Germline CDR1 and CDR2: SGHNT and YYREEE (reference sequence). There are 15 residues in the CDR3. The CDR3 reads CASSLLSGGVNTQYF. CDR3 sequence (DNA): TGTGCCAGCAGCTTGTTGTCAGGGGGCGTAAATACGCAGTATTTT. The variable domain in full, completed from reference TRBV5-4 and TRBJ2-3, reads ETGVTQSPTHLIKTRGQQVTLRCSSQSGHNTVSWYQQALGQGPQFIFQYYREEENGRGNFPPRFSGLQFPNYSSELNVNALELDDSALYLCASSLLSGGVNTQYFGPGTRLTVL.

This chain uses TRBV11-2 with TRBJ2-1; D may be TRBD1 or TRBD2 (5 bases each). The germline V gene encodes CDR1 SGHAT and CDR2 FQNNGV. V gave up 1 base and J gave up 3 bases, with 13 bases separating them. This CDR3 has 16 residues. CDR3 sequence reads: CASSLGDGGVYNEQFF. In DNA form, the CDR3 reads TGTGCCAGCAGCTTAGGTGATGGGGGAGTCTACAATGAGCAGTTCTTC. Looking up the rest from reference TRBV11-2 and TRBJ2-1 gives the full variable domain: EAGVAQSPRYKIIEKRQSVAFWCNPISGHATLYWYQQILGQGPKLLIQFQNNGVVDDSQLPKDRFSAERLKGVDSTLKIQPAKLEDSAVYLCASSLGDGGVYNEQFFGPGTRLTVL.

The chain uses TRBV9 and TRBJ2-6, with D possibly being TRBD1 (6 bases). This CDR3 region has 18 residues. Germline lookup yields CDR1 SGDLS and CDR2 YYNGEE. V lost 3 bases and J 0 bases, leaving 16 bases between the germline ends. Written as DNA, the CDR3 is TGTGCCAGCAGCGGATTAAGAACAGGGAACTCTGGGGCCAACGTCCTGACTTTC. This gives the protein CASSGLRTGNSGANVLTF.

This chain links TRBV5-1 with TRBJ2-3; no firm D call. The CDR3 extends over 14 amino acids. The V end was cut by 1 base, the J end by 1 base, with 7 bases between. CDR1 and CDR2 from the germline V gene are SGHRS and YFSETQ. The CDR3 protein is CASSLLGRTDTQYF. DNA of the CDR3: TGCGCCAGCAGCTTGCTAGGGCGCACAGATACGCAGTATTTT. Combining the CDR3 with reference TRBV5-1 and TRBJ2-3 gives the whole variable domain KAGVTQTPRYLIKTRGQQVTLSCSPISGHRSVSWYQQTPGQGLQFLFEYFSETQRNKGNFPGRFSGRQFSNSRSEMNVSTLELGDSALYLCASSLLGRTDTQYFGPGTRLTVL.

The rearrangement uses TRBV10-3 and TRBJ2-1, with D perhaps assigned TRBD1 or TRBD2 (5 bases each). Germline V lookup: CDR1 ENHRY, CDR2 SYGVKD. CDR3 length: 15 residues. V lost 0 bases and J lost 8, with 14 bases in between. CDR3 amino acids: CAISESGTLGDEQFF. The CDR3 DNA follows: TGTGCCATCAGTGAGTCGGGGACGTTAGGCGATGAGCAGTTCTTC.

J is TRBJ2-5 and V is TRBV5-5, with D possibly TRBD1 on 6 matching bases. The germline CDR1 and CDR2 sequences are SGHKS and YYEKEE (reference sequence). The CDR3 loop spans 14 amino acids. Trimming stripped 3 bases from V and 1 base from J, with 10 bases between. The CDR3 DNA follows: TGTGCCAGCAGCTCTGGACAGTTCCAAGAGACCCAGTACTTC. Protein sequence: CASSSGQFQETQYF. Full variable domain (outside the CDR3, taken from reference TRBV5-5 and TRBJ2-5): DAGVTQSPTHLIKTRGQQVTLRCSPISGHKSVSWYQQVLGQGPQFIFQYYEKEERGRGNFPDRFSARQFPNYSSELNVNALLLGDSALYLCASSSGQFQETQYFGPGTRLLVL.

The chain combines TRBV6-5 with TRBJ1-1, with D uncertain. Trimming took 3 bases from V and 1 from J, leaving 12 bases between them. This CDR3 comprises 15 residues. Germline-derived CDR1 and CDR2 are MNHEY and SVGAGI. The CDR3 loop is CASSYGLAPNTEAFF. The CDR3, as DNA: TGTGCCAGCAGTTATGGACTAGCCCCGAACACTGAAGCTTTCTTT.

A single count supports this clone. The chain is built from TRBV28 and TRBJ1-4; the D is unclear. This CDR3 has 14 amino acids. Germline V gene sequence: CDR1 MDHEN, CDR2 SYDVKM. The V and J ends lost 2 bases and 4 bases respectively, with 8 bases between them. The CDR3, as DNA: TGTGCCAGCAGTTTAGTCAGGCGTAATGAAAAACTGTTTTTT. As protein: CASSLVRRNEKLFF. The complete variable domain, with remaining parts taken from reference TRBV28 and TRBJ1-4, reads DVKVTQSSRYLVKRTGEKVFLECVQDMDHENMFWYRQDPGLGLRLIYFSYDVKMKEKGDIPEGYSVSREKKERFSLILESASTNQTSMYLCASSLVRRNEKLFFGSGTQLSVL.

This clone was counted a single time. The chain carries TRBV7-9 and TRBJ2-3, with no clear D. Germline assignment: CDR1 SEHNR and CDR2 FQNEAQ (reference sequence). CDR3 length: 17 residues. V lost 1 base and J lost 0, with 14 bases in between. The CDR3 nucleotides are TGTGCCAGCAGCTTAGTCGCGCTAGATCAGAGCACAGATACGCAGTATTTT. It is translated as CASSLVALDQSTDTQYF.